This T cell receptor beta chain derives from a study of liver allograft versus peripheral blood T cells (dated by TCRdb to about 2020). With regard to the full study: T cell receptor repertoires present within transplanted livers were compared with repertoires in the peripheral blood of liver transplant recipients. Broader findings and caveats from the paper: According to the report, the T cell receptor repertoires detected in peripheral blood were different from the repertoires found inside liver allografts.

The reads were generated on an Illumina MiSeq. The public reads were reanalyzed by TCRdb: fastp trimming at Q25, MiXCR alignment, in-frame beta chains only. Rows with a matching CDR3 protein are joined into one entry that keeps the most common DNA and genes. This sample gives about 6,500 distinct CDR3 sequences in total; about a sixth of them show up just once. The ten largest clones capture about 57% of the sample. For this clonotype: The target of this receptor is not known. No per-base quality is available; no much larger clone lies one base away.

This clonotype originated in a human patient who had a liver transplant. After transplantation, some T cells may belong to the graft donor instead of the recipient.

The DNA sequence is given as TGTGCCAGCAGTTACTCCAGGGTCACTAATCAGCCCCAGCATTTT. Its protein reads: CASSYSRVTNQPQHF. This sequence uses TRBV6-6 and TRBJ1-5; matching of 5 bases hints at TRBD1 as the D gene. The V and J ends are trimmed by 0 bases and 4 bases, leaving 10 bases between them. The CDR3 holds 15 amino acids from the cysteine to the phenylalanine. Only the CDR3 region is kept as DNA, spanning 45 bases read in frame from base 1. CDR1 and CDR2 (MNHNY, SVGAGI) derive from the germline V gene (reference sequence).